This passage covers 13 T cell receptor beta chains from one sample sequenced in a study of T cells in Graves' hyperthyroidism and ophthalmopathy. Researchers took RNA transcripts and amplified the TCR beta CDR3 regions from them. A first-round RT-PCR of the TCR CDR3 used the HTBI primer set. TCRdb called the multiplex PCR reads again in MiXCR, with one record for every CDR3 protein. The repertoire consists of about half a million distinct CDR3 sequences, with less than 25% occurring once and the leading ten covering approximately 25%. The specimen was blood. These receptors all come from a man aged 18 to 35 with Graves' hyperthyroidism.

This clonotype showed up just a few times. The CDR3 DNA follows: TGTGCCAGCAGCTTATACGGTAACAATCAGCCCCAGCATTTT. Amino acid sequence: CASSLYGNNQPQHF. The rearrangement links TRBV7-8 to TRBJ1-5; no firm D call. In germline, CDR1 is SGHVS, CDR2 FQNEAQ. The CDR3 sequence is 14 residues long. With 2 bases removed from V and 3 bases from J, the gap between germline ends came to 8 bases.

This clonotype was seen at least ten times. The J gene is TRBJ2-7, the V gene TRBV20-1, with 9 bases that match TRBD1. The CDR3 totals 14 residues. V shed 5 bases, J shed 3 bases, and the junction held 8 bases outside the gene matches. CDR1 is DFQATT, CDR2 SNEGSKA, per germline (reference sequence). CDR3 loop: CSASDRGKGYEQYF. CDR3 in DNA: TGCAGTGCTTCGGACAGGGGAAAAGGCTACGAGCAGTACTTC.

This rearrangement joins TRBV28 to TRBJ2-7, with D possibly being TRBD2 (5 bases). CDR1 MDHEN and CDR2 SYDVKM come from the germline V gene. Trimming shortened V by 5 bases and J by 5 bases, and 19 bases separated the two germline ends. This CDR3 is 15 amino acids long. The CDR3 spells CASSQTAVPADEQYF. For the CDR3, the DNA is TGTGCCAGCAGTCAAACAGCGGTACCCGCCGACGAGCAGTACTTC.

This clonotype was recorded many times. The rearrangement links TRBV28 to TRBJ1-2; D is perhaps TRBD1 (6 bases). CDR1 and CDR2 (germline): MDHEN, SYDVKM. This CDR3 region has 12 residues. CDR3 DNA: TGTGCGCACAGGGCCCCTAACTATGGCTACACCTTC. It yields the protein CAHRAPNYGYTF.

This clonotype occurred many times. V and J are TRBV6-5 and TRBJ2-5, with 14 positions matching TRBD2. The ends lost 2 bases at V and 2 bases at J; junction bases unmatched: 4. This CDR3 spans 17 amino acids. CDR1 and CDR2 from the germline V gene are MNHEY and SVGAGI. CDR3 sequence reads: CASSYGTSGGLQETQYF. CDR3 in DNA: TGTGCCAGCAGTTACGGGACTAGCGGGGGCCTACAAGAGACCCAGTACTTC.

This clonotype was counted many times. The J gene is TRBJ1-2, the V gene TRBV27; 9 bases align to TRBD1. The CDR3 runs to 14 residues. V lost 5 bases and J lost 8; bases outside the gene matches: 9. CDR1 and CDR2 from the germline V gene are MNHEY and SMNVEV (reference sequence). The CDR3 DNA follows: TGTGCCAGCAGTCTCAACACAGGGGGCGCGGGCTACACCTTC. As protein: CASSLNTGGAGYTF.

The chain links TRBV6-1 to TRBJ1-1, with TRBD1 identical over 8 bases. The germline gives CDR1 MNHNS, CDR2 SASEGT. V trimming: 0 bases; J trimming: 5 bases; junction bases outside the gene matches: 5. The CDR3 loop spans 15 amino acids. CDR3 protein: CASSEAKTGVTEAFF. The DNA of the CDR3 is TGTGCCAGCAGTGAAGCTAAGACAGGGGTTACTGAAGCTTTCTTT.

Many counts were recorded for this clonotype. The chain links TRBV19 to TRBJ2-5; D is uncertain. V was cut by 3 bases and J by 4 bases, with 9 bases left in between. The CDR3 runs 13 residues. Per the germline V gene, CDR1 is LNHDA and CDR2 is SQIVND (reference sequence). The CDR3 loop reads CASSIGTRETQYF. In DNA form, the CDR3 reads TGTGCCAGTAGTATTGGAACTCGAGAGACCCAGTACTTC.

This clonotype was seen repeatedly, ten times or more. This CDR3 reads CASSIDVERAAHQPQHF. CDR3 coding DNA: TGTGCCAGTAGTATAGATGTCGAAAGAGCTGCCCATCAGCCCCAGCATTTT. The chain links TRBV19 to TRBJ1-5; D is uncertain. The germline CDR1 and CDR2 sequences are LNHDA and SQIVND (reference sequence). V gave up 0 bases and J gave up 5 bases, with 17 bases separating them. The CDR3 spans 17 residues. Full variable domain (outside the CDR3, taken from reference TRBV19 and TRBJ1-5): DGGITQSPKYLFRKEGQNVTLSCEQNLNHDAMYWYRQDPGQGLRLIYYSQIVNDFQKGDIAEGYSVSREKKESFPLTVTSAQKNPTAFYLCASSIDVERAAHQPQHFGDGTRLSIL.

This clonotype was observed at least ten times. The V gene is TRBV12-3 or TRBV12-4, the J gene TRBJ1-1; D is perhaps TRBD1 (5 bases). The V and J ends lost 6 bases and 0 bases respectively, with 20 bases between them. The CDR3 is 17 amino acids. The CDR3 region has the DNA TGTGCCAGCAGGCCGACGGGACGCCCGGGCATGAACACTGAAGCTTTCTTT. It encodes CASRPTGRPGMNTEAFF.

This clonotype has at least ten counts. The chain has TRBV6-2 or TRBV6-3 and TRBJ2-7; D possibly corresponds to TRBD2 (6 bases). This CDR3 spans 14 amino acids. V was trimmed by 4 bases and J by 3 bases, leaving 13 bases between them. The germline V gene has CDR1 MNHEY and CDR2 SVGEGT. In DNA, the CDR3 is TGTGCCAGCAGTTGGGGGACTGTACTCTACGAGCAGTACTTC. This translates into CASSWGTVLYEQYF.

The V call is TRBV6-2 or TRBV6-3, the J call TRBJ1-1; no definite D call. This CDR3 spans 11 amino acids. Germline loops: CDR1 MNHEY, CDR2 SVGEGT. Trimming took off 1 base at V and 8 bases at J, with 5 bases between the two ends. CDR3 in DNA: TGTGCCAGCAGTTACTGGGCAGAAGCTTTCTTT. This translates into CASSYWAEAFF.

The table lists this clonotype with many counts. The chain joins TRBV15 to TRBJ2-7, with TRBD1 matching over 7 bases. Germline V lookup: CDR1 LNHNV, CDR2 YYDKDF (reference sequence). Trimming took 1 base from V and 3 from J; bases not matched to a gene: 6. The CDR3 loop spans 15 amino acids. The CDR3 protein is CATSRGGQVDYEQYF. CDR3 DNA: TGTGCCACCAGCAGAGGTGGACAGGTTGACTACGAGCAGTACTTC.